The 30 T cell receptor beta chains in this list originate from one sample, sequenced in a study of human T cells and chemical hapten exposure. TCRdb used MiXCR to reprocess the RACE reads, holding one entry per CDR3 protein. The sample comprises tens of thousands of distinct CDR3 sequences, nearly 10% of which are singletons, and roughly 3.5% rests with the top ten. As for time point: pre-sensitization, week 0. Treatment described: therapeutic diphenylcyclopropenone sensitization with weekly scalp DPC. This specimen was whole blood, taken in connection with sensitization to the hapten diphenylcyclopropenone (DPC). These receptors originate from a woman in her thirties or forties with alopecia areata. Some clones in this sample may be carry-over from other donors' samples.

The chain links TRBV29-1 to TRBJ2-5; D call uncertain. Trimming took off 8 bases at V and 6 bases at J, with 13 bases between the two ends. Looked up from germline, CDR1 is SQVTM and CDR2 is ANQGSEA. There are 11 residues in the CDR3. The CDR3: CSPLWGKTQYF. CDR3 sequence (DNA): TGCAGCCCCCTCTGGGGAAAGACCCAGTACTTC. The whole variable domain, filled in from reference TRBV29-1 and TRBJ2-5, reads SAVISQKPSRDICQRGTSLTIQCQVDSQVTMMFWYRQQPGQSLTLIATANQGSEATYESGFVIDKFPISRPNLTFSTLTVSNMSPEDSSIYLCSPLWGKTQYFGPGTRLLVL.

This clonotype was found many times. The chain has TRBV20-1 and TRBJ2-3; D uncertain. The CDR3 extends over 14 amino acids. The ends were cut back, 0 bases at V and 3 bases at J, with 10 bases in the middle. CDR1 DFQATT and CDR2 SNEGSKA come from the germline V gene (reference sequence). In DNA form, the CDR3 reads TGCAGTGCTAGAGAAGGGCAAGCTACAGATACGCAGTATTTT. This encodes CSAREGQATDTQYF.

This clonotype was observed many times. The chain combines TRBV7-9 with TRBJ1-5; D remains ambiguous. V lost 3 bases to trimming and J lost 2 bases, with 5 bases between them. Germline V CDR1 and CDR2: SEHNR, FQNEAQ (reference sequence). The CDR3 contains 13 residues. CDR3 sequence reads: CASSFDGNQPQHF. CDR3 DNA: TGTGCCAGCAGCTTCGACGGCAATCAGCCCCAGCATTTT.

There are a few counts of this clonotype. V is TRBV5-1 and J is TRBJ2-3, with D possibly TRBD2 on 5 matching bases. The germline V gene has CDR1 SGHRS and CDR2 YFSETQ. The CDR3 consists of 15 residues. Trimming stripped 9 bases from V and 5 bases from J, with 22 bases between. CDR3 region: CATRTRTASGDTQYF. CDR3 nucleotides: TGCGCCACCCGCACTAGGACGGCTTCAGGAGATACGCAGTATTTT.

V usage is TRBV11-2 and J usage is TRBJ2-7; 12 bases line up with TRBD2. The CDR3 has 15 amino acids. Germline assignment: CDR1 SGHAT and CDR2 FQNNGV. Germline trimming cut 5 bases from V and 5 bases from J; bases unmatched to any gene: 7. The CDR3 DNA follows: TGTGCCAGCAGCCGTCTAGCGGGGGGGTACAACGAGCAGTACTTC. Protein: CASSRLAGGYNEQYF.

There are a few counts of this clonotype. CDR3 nucleotide sequence: TGTGCCAGCAGCTTAGAAGTAGGGGAAGCACCCCTCCACTTT. Amino acids: CASSLEVGEAPLHF. This chain links TRBV11-2 with TRBJ1-6, with D maybe TRBD1 (5 bases). Germline CDR1 SGHAT, CDR2 FQNNGV. The V end lost 0 bases, the J end lost 11 bases, and 11 bases lay between the germline ends. The CDR3 has 14 residues.

For this clonotype: One junction end does not reproduce the germline sequence, and a read error may be involved. This chain joins TRBV6-2 or TRBV6-3 and TRBJ1-1; D remains ambiguous. The germline CDR1 and CDR2 sequences are MNHEY and SVGEGT. The CDR3 sequence is 11 residues long. The CDR3: CASSNSARAFF. The CDR3 DNA follows: TGTGCCAGCAGTAACTCAGCCAGAGCTTTCTTT.

The V and J genes are TRBV18 and TRBJ2-5; D is perhaps TRBD2 (7 bases). The V and J ends lost 3 bases and 4 bases respectively, with 18 bases between them. CDR1 and CDR2 (germline): KGHSH, LQKENI. This CDR3 comprises 16 residues. CDR3 sequence reads: CASSPSEGGIPETQYF. In DNA, the CDR3 is TGTGCCAGCTCACCTTCGGAGGGGGGGATCCCAGAGACCCAGTACTTC.

This clonotype has a count of ten or more. The rearrangement links TRBV28 to TRBJ1-5; no clear D gene. CDR1 and CDR2 (germline): MDHEN, SYDVKM. The CDR3 has 15 residues. Trimming stripped 3 bases from V and 2 bases from J, with 11 bases between. In DNA, the CDR3 is TGTGCCAGCAGTTTCCCCCAGGTGGGCAATCAGCCCCAGCATTTT. It encodes CASSFPQVGNQPQHF.

Only a few counts were recorded for this clonotype. J is TRBJ2-7 and V is TRBV20-1; no definite D call. This CDR3 is 13 amino acids long. The V end was cut by 2 bases, the J end by 0 bases, with 8 bases between. Germline CDR1 and CDR2: DFQATT and SNEGSKA (reference sequence). The CDR3 DNA reads as TGCAGTGCTAGAAGTACAGCCTCCTACGAGCAGTACTTC. Translation gives CSARSTASYEQYF.

This clonotype showed up many times. The rearrangement links TRBV10-3 to TRBJ1-6; D unresolved. Germline CDR1 reads ENHRY; CDR2 reads SYGVKD. The CDR3 has 16 amino acids. V lost 6 bases and J 8 bases, leaving 20 bases between the germline ends. CDR3 sequence (DNA): TGTGCCATCAGACCCGGTGATACGCTATCCCATTCACCCCTCCACTTT. It is translated as CAIRPGDTLSHSPLHF.

This clonotype was observed at least ten times. This chain connects TRBV5-1 to TRBJ2-1; 7 bases agree with TRBD2. CDR1 is SGHRS and CDR2 is YFSETQ in the germline V gene. CDR3 length: 15 amino acids. V gave up 0 bases and J gave up 7 bases; unmatched junction bases: 7. CDR3 sequence reads: CASSLGAAGINEQFF. CDR3 DNA: TGCGCCAGCAGCTTGGGGGCAGCGGGGATAAATGAGCAGTTCTTC.

This clonotype has at least ten counts. The J gene is TRBJ2-3, the V gene TRBV12-3 or TRBV12-4; no reliable D call. Trimming took 6 bases from V and 2 from J, leaving 12 bases between them. The CDR3 is 14 residues long. The CDR3 reads CASRRVGSTDTQYF. CDR3 coding DNA: TGTGCCAGCAGACGAGTTGGGTCCACAGATACGCAGTATTTT.

This clonotype was observed many times. The chain carries TRBV11-2 and TRBJ1-1, with TRBD1 identical over 7 bases. CDR3 length equals 15 residues. CDR1 and CDR2 (germline): SGHAT, FQNNGV. J gave up 4 bases and V 6 bases, and 11 bases lay outside the gene matches. The CDR3 loop is CASSFTGAGGTEAFF. For the CDR3, the DNA is TGTGCCAGCAGTTTCACCGGGGCAGGGGGCACTGAAGCTTTCTTT. Full variable domain (outside the CDR3, taken from reference TRBV11-2 and TRBJ1-1): EAGVAQSPRYKIIEKRQSVAFWCNPISGHATLYWYQQILGQGPKLLIQFQNNGVVDDSQLPKDRFSAERLKGVDSTLKIQPAKLEDSAVYLCASSFTGAGGTEAFFGQGTRLTVV.

The V and J genes are TRBV20-1 and TRBJ2-7; D possibly matches TRBD1 or TRBD2 (7 bases each). The CDR3 is made up of 14 amino acids. Germline loops: CDR1 DFQATT, CDR2 SNEGSKA (reference sequence). V lost 6 bases to trimming and J lost 2 bases, with 17 bases between them. The CDR3: CSARQGGGPYEQYF. The CDR3 DNA sequence: TGCAGTGCCAGGCAGGGGGGGGGCCCCTACGAGCAGTACTTC.

This clonotype showed up many times. The chain links TRBV7-8 to TRBJ2-2; D unresolved. From germline, CDR1 is SGHVS and CDR2 FQNEAQ. The germline V and J ends were trimmed by 7 bases and 3 bases, with 18 bases remaining between them. The CDR3 length is 16 residues. CDR3 region: CASTPGWQTYTGELFF. CDR3 sequence (DNA): TGTGCCAGCACTCCTGGATGGCAGACCTACACCGGGGAGCTGTTTTTT.

This clonotype was seen only a few times. This rearrangement joins TRBV9 to TRBJ2-7, with 9 nucleotides matching TRBD1. This CDR3 region has 15 residues. With 4 bases clipped from V and 6 bases from J, the junction kept 11 bases outside the gene matches. The V gene's germline CDR1 is SGDLS and CDR2 YYNGEE. The CDR3: CASSPAGTGPREQYF. The DNA for the CDR3 is TGTGCCAGCAGCCCAGCGGGGACAGGGCCGCGCGAGCAGTACTTC.

This clonotype was found many times. The rearrangement links TRBV2 to TRBJ1-3; D ambiguous. Germline V gives CDR1 SNHLY, CDR2 FYNNEI. The V gene lost 5 bases and the J gene lost 1 base, with 6 bases spanning the gap. The CDR3 sequence is 13 residues long. CDR3 DNA: TGTGCCAGCAGTCCTGCGTCTGGAAACACCATATATTTT. Translated, it gives CASSPASGNTIYF.

This clonotype was detected many times. The J gene is TRBJ1-2, the V gene TRBV27, with TRBD1 as a possible D gene (5 bases). Trimming took 0 bases from V and 6 from J, leaving 8 bases between them. Germline lookup yields CDR1 MNHEY and CDR2 SMNVEV (reference sequence). CDR3 length: 13 amino acids. CDR3 sequence (DNA): TGTGCCAGCAGTTTATCAGGGGCCCATGGCTACACCTTC. Its protein product is CASSLSGAHGYTF.

This clonotype came up a few times. J is TRBJ1-6 and V is TRBV12-3 or TRBV12-4; TRBD1 might be the D (5 bases). The ends were cut back, 5 bases at V and 12 bases at J, with 17 bases in the middle. CDR3 size: 14 residues. The chain's CDR3 is CASSPGTPVLPLHF. The CDR3 DNA follows: TGTGCCAGCAGTCCCGGGACCCCAGTTTTACCCCTCCACTTT.

This clonotype was detected ten times or more. The rearrangement joins TRBV29-1 to TRBJ1-1; the D gene is possibly TRBD1 (6 bases). CDR3 length: 12 amino acids. Trimming removed 6 bases from V and 11 bases from J, with 19 bases in between. Germline V gene lookup returns CDR1 SQVTM and CDR2 ANQGSEA. The CDR3 nucleotides are TGCAGCGTCACTCCGGGGGCCCTGGGGGCTTTCTTT. As protein: CSVTPGALGAFF.

This clonotype was recorded many times. The rearrangement joins TRBV7-3 to TRBJ1-1, with TRBD1 as a possible D gene (6 bases). CDR3 length equals 17 residues. Per the germline V gene, CDR1 is SGHTA and CDR2 is FQGTGA. Trimming removed 6 bases at V and 0 bases at J, with 20 bases between. The CDR3 DNA sequence: TGTGCCAGCAGTCGAAGCGCACTGGACAGCCTGAACACTGAAGCTTTCTTT. Its protein product is CASSRSALDSLNTEAFF.

The V gene is TRBV7-9, the J gene TRBJ1-1; D is perhaps TRBD1 (5 bases). The CDR3 extends over 14 amino acids. V lost 0 bases, J lost 10 bases, and 15 bases lay in between. Germline V gene data show CDR1 as SEHNR and CDR2 as FQNEAQ (reference sequence). The CDR3: CASSLAVEGLGAFF. The DNA of the CDR3 is TGTGCCAGCAGCTTAGCGGTGGAGGGACTAGGAGCTTTCTTT. The whole variable domain, remainder taken from reference TRBV7-9 and TRBJ1-1, is DTGVSQNPRHKITKRGQNVTFRCDPISEHNRLYWYRQTLGQGPEFLTYFQNEAQLEKSRLLSDRFSAERPKGSFSTLEIQRTEQGDSAMYLCASSLAVEGLGAFFGQGTRLTVV.

The table lists this clonotype with many counts. V usage is TRBV9 and J usage is TRBJ2-1, with D possibly being TRBD1 or TRBD2 (6 bases each). The V end was cut by 2 bases, the J end by 8 bases, with 8 bases between. CDR1 and CDR2 (germline): SGDLS, YYNGEE. The CDR3 covers 12 residues. CDR3 DNA: TGTGCCAGCAGCGTCGGGGGCGATGAGCAGTTCTTC. As protein: CASSVGGDEQFF.

This clonotype was observed at least ten times. The genes are TRBV6-5 and TRBJ2-5, with D possibly being TRBD2 (6 bases). Germline CDR1 is MNHEY and CDR2 is SVGAGI. The CDR3 loop spans 16 amino acids. V lost 6 bases and J 3 bases, leaving 20 bases between the germline ends. The CDR3 loop is CASRRGVYGVEETQYF. CDR3 coding DNA: TGTGCCAGCAGGCGCGGGGTCTATGGCGTCGAAGAGACCCAGTACTTC.

This clonotype came up many times. The chain couples TRBV27 to TRBJ1-1; D might be TRBD1 (5 bases). The CDR3 loop spans 14 amino acids. The V end was cut by 7 bases, the J end by 0 bases, with 12 bases between. Germline values: CDR1 MNHEY, CDR2 SMNVEV (reference sequence). The CDR3 DNA sequence: TGTGCCAGCACCTCTCAGGGTATGAACACTGAAGCTTTCTTT. It codes for CASTSQGMNTEAFF.

This clonotype showed up many times. The J gene is TRBJ2-3, the V gene TRBV7-2, with D unclear. V was cut by 5 bases and J by 2 bases, with 11 bases left in between. The CDR3 extends over 14 amino acids. Germline V gene data show CDR1 as SGHTA and CDR2 as FQGNSA. CDR3 region: CASSQSVVTDTQYF. In nucleotides, the CDR3 is TGTGCCAGCAGCCAAAGTGTCGTCACAGATACGCAGTATTTT.

This clonotype appeared many times. This rearrangement joins TRBV6-6 to TRBJ1-2; tentatively, D is TRBD1 (6 bases). The length of the CDR3 is 16 residues. V lost 7 bases, J lost 4 bases, and 22 bases lay in between. Germline CDR1 MNHNY, CDR2 SVGAGI (reference sequence). The CDR3 DNA reads as TGTGCCAGCACCCAGACGGGGGCCGTCGACGGCTATGGCTACACCTTC. Encoded protein: CASTQTGAVDGYGYTF.

Ten or more counts support this clonotype. The chain carries TRBV28 and TRBJ2-7; D gene ambiguous. There are 12 residues in the CDR3. The germline V gene encodes CDR1 MDHEN and CDR2 SYDVKM. Trimming took 11 bases from V and 2 from J, leaving 13 bases between them. CDR3 coding DNA: TGTGCCGTAATGGACGGTGCCTACGAGCAGTACTTC. Its protein product is CAVMDGAYEQYF.

This clonotype was detected only a few times. This sequence joins TRBV29-1 and TRBJ1-3; the match to TRBD1 covers 7 bases. CDR3 size: 12 residues. Germline-derived CDR1 and CDR2 are SQVTM and ANQGSEA. Trimming removed 6 bases from V and 4 bases from J; junction bases left unmatched: 3. In DNA, the CDR3 is TGCAGCGTCGGGACAGTGGGAAACACCATATATTTT. Translating it yields CSVGTVGNTIYF.